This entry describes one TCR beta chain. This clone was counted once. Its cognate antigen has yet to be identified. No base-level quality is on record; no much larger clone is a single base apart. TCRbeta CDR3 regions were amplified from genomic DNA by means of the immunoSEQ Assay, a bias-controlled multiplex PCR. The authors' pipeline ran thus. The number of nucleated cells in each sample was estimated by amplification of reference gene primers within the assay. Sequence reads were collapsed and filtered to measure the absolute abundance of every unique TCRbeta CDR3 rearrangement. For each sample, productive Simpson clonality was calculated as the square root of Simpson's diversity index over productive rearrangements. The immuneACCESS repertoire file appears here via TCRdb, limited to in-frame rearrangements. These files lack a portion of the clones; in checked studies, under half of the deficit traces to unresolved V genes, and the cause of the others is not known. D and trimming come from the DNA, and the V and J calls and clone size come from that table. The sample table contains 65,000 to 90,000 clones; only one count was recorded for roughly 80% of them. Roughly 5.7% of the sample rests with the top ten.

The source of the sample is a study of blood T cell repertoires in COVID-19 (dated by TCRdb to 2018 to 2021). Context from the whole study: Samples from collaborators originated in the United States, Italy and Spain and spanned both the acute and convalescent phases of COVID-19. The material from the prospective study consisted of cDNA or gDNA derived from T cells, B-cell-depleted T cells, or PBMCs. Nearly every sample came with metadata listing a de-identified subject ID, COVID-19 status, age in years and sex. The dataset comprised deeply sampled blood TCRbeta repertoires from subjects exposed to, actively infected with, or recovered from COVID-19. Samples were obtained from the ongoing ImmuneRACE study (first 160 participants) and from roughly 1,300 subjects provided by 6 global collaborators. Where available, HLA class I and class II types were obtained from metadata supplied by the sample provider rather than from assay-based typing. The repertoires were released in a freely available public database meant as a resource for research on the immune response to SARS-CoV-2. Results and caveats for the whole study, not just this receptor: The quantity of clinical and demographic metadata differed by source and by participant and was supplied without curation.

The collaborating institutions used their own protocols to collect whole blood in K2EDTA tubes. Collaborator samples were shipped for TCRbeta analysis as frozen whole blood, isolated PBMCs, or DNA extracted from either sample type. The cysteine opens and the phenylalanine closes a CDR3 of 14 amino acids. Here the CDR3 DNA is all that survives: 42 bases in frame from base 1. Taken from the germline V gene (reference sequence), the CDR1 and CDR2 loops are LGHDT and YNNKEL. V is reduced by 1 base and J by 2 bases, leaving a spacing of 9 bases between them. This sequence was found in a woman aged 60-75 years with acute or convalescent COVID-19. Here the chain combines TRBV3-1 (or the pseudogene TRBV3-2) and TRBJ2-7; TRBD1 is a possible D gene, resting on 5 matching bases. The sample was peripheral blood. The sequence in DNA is TGTGCCAGCAGCCAAGCAGCAGGGCCCTACGAGCAGTACTTC. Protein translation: CASSQAAGPYEQYF.